Described below is a single TCR beta chain sequence and its context. Its antigen is still unknown. Primers included in the PCR were 60 Vbeta and 13 Jbeta primers. Produced via immunoSEQ multiplex PCR; TCRdb's table is partial and in-frame only. The sample contains a few hundred thousand clones, roughly 89% of which appear only once. This sample was included in a study of cytomegalovirus exposure and HLA in healthy donors. About the study: A prior study identified approximately 110 million unique TCR beta sequences from about 179 million T cells.

Germline CDR1 SGHRS, CDR2 YFSETQ. Trimming took off 0 bases at V and 3 bases at J, with 12 bases between the two ends. This CDR3 spans 15 amino acids. Study findings and constraints: In a later analysis, common viral pathogens appeared linked to several of the most significant clusters. A few chains linked to CMV were shown in vitro to be specific for CMV antigens. The study carried out a later analysis of TCR beta sequences. It associated approximately 17,000 of them with specific HLA alleles at a false discovery rate of 0.05.

V usage is TRBV5-1 and J usage is TRBJ2-5; no firm D call. Sequenced input: PBMCs. This TCR came from a woman in her late teens or twenties in good health and CMV-seronegative. The CDR3 loop is CASSLVSSHKETQYF. The CDR3 DNA follows: TGCGCCAGCAGCTTGGTCTCGTCCCACAAAGAGACCCAGTACTTC.